The next 6 T cell receptor beta chains were all read from a single sample in a study of breast tumors, draining lymph nodes, adjacent tissues. Samples came from axillary lymph nodes draining the breast cancer. TCRdb re-derived calls from the multiplex PCR reads in MiXCR, one entry per CDR3 protein. The sample consists of some 100,000 distinct CDR3 sequences, around 20% of them appearing once. Sequencing was performed on axillary lymph node tissue. These receptors all stem from a female donor with breast cancer. Some clones in this sample may be carry-over from other donors' samples.

This clonotype was counted ten times or more. The chain employs TRBV5-6 and TRBJ1-6, with 8 bases lining up with TRBD1. After removal of 3 bases from V and 0 bases from J, the junction contained 2 bases not matched to a gene. The CDR3 extends over 16 amino acids. Germline CDR1 is SGHDT and CDR2 is YYEEEE. DNA for the CDR3: TGTGCCAGCAGCTACGACAGGGGCTCCTATAATTCACCCCTCCACTTT. Its protein product is CASSYDRGSYNSPLHF.

This clonotype was seen at least ten times. CDR3 sequence reads: CASSATVYYGYTF. Here the CDR3 DNA reads TGTGCCAGCAGCGCGACAGTATACTATGGCTACACCTTC. The chain is built from TRBV9 and TRBJ1-2; the D gene is possibly TRBD1 (5 bases). The CDR3 covers 13 residues. V lost 3 bases to trimming and J lost 3 bases, with 9 bases between them. Germline values: CDR1 SGDLS, CDR2 YYNGEE.

The chain couples TRBV9 to TRBJ2-3; TRBD2 aligns across 7 bases. Trimming at V came to 0 bases and at J to 4 bases, leaving 5 bases not matched to a gene. The germline V gene has CDR1 SGDLS and CDR2 YYNGEE. The length of the CDR3 is 15 residues. CDR3 in amino acids: CASSVGGGGADTQYF. CDR3 sequence (DNA): TGTGCCAGCAGCGTAGGGGGGGGGGGTGCAGATACGCAGTATTTT. Full variable domain (outside the CDR3, taken from reference TRBV9 and TRBJ2-3): DSGVTQTPKHLITATGQRVTLRCSPRSGDLSVYWYQQSLDQGLQFLIQYYNGEERAKGNILERFSAQQFPDLHSELNLSSLELGDSALYFCASSVGGGGADTQYFGPGTRLTVL.

This clonotype was counted at least ten times. The gene calls are TRBV5-1 and TRBJ2-2, with D possibly matching TRBD1 (6 bases). Germline values: CDR1 SGHRS, CDR2 YFSETQ. CDR3 length: 15 residues. The ends were cut back, 2 bases at V and 7 bases at J, with 15 bases in the middle. The CDR3 nucleotides read TGCGCCAGCAGCTTACAGGGATCGAAGGACGGGGAGCTGTTTTTT. This gives the protein CASSLQGSKDGELFF. Together with reference TRBV5-1 and TRBJ2-2, the CDR3 gives the full variable domain: KAGVTQTPRYLIKTRGQQVTLSCSPISGHRSVSWYQQTPGQGLQFLFEYFSETQRNKGNFPGRFSGRQFSNSRSEMNVSTLELGDSALYLCASSLQGSKDGELFFGEGSRLTVL.

Notes on this clonotype: A much larger clone is a single base away; this may be a read error. The chain's CDR3 is CASSRDFATDTQYF. CDR3 nucleotides: TGTGCCAGCAGCCGGGACTTTGCTACAGATACGCAGTATTTT. The chain joins TRBV6-4 to TRBJ2-3, with a possible D match to TRBD2 (6 bases). The CDR3 runs to 14 residues. Germline CDR1 and CDR2: MRHNA and SNTAGT. V was clipped by 6 bases and J by 3 bases, with 13 bases between them.

This clonotype has ten or more counts. The rearrangement uses TRBV3-1 and TRBJ2-3, with D tentatively TRBD1 (6 bases). The CDR3 sequence is 13 residues long. Germline V gene sequence: CDR1 LGHDT, CDR2 YNNKEL (reference sequence). Trimming removed 4 bases from V and 4 bases from J, with 9 bases in between. The CDR3 is CASSRQAADTQYF. CDR3 sequence (DNA): TGTGCCAGCAGCCGACAGGCCGCAGATACGCAGTATTTT.